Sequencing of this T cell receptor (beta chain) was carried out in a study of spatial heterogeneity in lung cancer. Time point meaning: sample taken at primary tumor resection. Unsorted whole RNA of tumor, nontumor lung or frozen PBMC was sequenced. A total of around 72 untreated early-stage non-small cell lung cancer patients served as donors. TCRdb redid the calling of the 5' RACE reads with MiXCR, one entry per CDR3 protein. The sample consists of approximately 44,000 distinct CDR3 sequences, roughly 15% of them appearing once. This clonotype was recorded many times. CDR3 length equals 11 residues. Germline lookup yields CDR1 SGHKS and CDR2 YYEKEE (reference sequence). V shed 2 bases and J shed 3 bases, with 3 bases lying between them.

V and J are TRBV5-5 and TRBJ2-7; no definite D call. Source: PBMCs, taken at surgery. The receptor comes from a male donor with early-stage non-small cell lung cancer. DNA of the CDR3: TGTGCCAGCAGCTTTGGCTACGAGCAGTACTTC. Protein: CASSFGYEQYF.